This T cell receptor (beta chain) emerged from a study of shared clonotypes between healthy human individuals. Study as a whole: Donors consisted of a couple of women and a few men between 18 and 49.

Points from the study as a whole: When naive CD4 clonotypes were compared across a handful of donors, about 5% were shared.

As originally analysed: As immunoSEQ supplied junction-only sequences (without quality scores), filtering differed. Assay used: immunoSEQ multiplex PCR; TCRdb lists only in-frame clones, some missing. The V and J calls and clone size were taken over from that table, and D and trimming were inferred from the DNA. The sample records 2 million or so clones, 90% to 95% being singletons. Per germline, CDR1 MDHEN and CDR2 SYDVKM. The CDR3 runs 16 residues. V lost 1 base and J 3 bases, leaving 16 bases between the germline ends. About this clone: Antigen: not known.

The TCR originated in a man between 18 and 35 years old in good health. The J gene is TRBJ2-7, the V gene TRBV28; tentatively, D is TRBD2 (5 bases). The sample consisted of naive CD4+ T cells sorted from blood. Sample subset: CD45RA+ positively selected. CDR3 region: CASSLFPSPEGYEQYF. CDR3 in DNA: TGTGCCAGCAGTTTATTTCCTAGCCCTGAAGGCTACGAGCAGTACTTC.